This T cell receptor (beta chain) was captured in a study of OX40 agonist ivuxolimab in advanced cancers. This CDR3 contains 16 residues. Germline-derived CDR1 and CDR2 are SGDLS and YYNGEE. The V end lost 0 bases, the J end lost 0 bases, and 13 bases lay between the germline ends. Assay used: immunoSEQ multiplex PCR; TCRdb lists only in-frame clones, some missing. The sample includes some 74,000 clones, 85% of them seen just once. The chain uses TRBV9 and TRBJ2-7, with D tentatively TRBD2 (7 bases). The sample consisted of CD4+ or CD8+ T cells sorted from blood, taken in a trial of the OX40 agonist ivuxolimab. The origin of this receptor is an adult with an advanced solid tumor such as melanoma, head and neck, liver or kidney cancer. In nucleotides, the CDR3 is TGTGCCAGCAGCGTAGGCAGGGGCGGGAGCTCCTACGAGCAGTACTTC. This translates into CASSVGRGGSSYEQYF.